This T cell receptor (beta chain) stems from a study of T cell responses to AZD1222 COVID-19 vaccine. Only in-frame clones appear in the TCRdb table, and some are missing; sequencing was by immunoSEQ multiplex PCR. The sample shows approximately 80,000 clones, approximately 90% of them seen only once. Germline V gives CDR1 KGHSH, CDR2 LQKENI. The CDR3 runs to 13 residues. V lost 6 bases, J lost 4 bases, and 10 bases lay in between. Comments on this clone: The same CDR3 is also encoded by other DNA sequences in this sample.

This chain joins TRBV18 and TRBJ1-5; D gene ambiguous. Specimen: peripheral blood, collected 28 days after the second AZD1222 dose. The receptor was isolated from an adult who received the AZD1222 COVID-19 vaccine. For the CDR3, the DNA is TGTGCCAGCTCCCCAGACGGGAATCAGCCCCAGCATTTT. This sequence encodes CASSPDGNQPQHF.